Shown below are 21 T cell receptor beta chains from a single sample sequenced in a study of blood T cells in healthy people across ages. Together with a sample-barcoded 5' primer, a J-beta primer mix was included in a second PCR lasting about 6 to 12 cycles. TCRdb redid the calling of the 5' RACE reads with MiXCR, one entry per CDR3 protein. The table shows 600,000 to 850,000 distinct CDR3 sequences, with approximately 39% occurring only once. Sequenced material: blood. The receptors come from a woman in her fifties or sixties in good health.

This clonotype was seen repeatedly, ten times or more. J is TRBJ2-1 and V is TRBV28, with a possible D match to TRBD2 (6 bases). Trimming cost V 4 bases and J 4 bases, with 14 bases left between them. Germline V gives CDR1 MDHEN, CDR2 SYDVKM. This CDR3 region has 15 residues. This CDR3 is CASSSIGEAYNEQFF. In DNA form, the CDR3 reads TGTGCCAGCAGTTCCATAGGGGAGGCATACAATGAGCAGTTCTTC.

This chain joins TRBV9 and TRBJ2-7, with D perhaps TRBD1 (5 bases). Germline V CDR1 and CDR2: SGDLS, YYNGEE. Trimming took off 3 bases at V and 2 bases at J, with 12 bases between the two ends. The CDR3 has 14 amino acids. The chain's CDR3 is CASSGPSGTYEQYF. Written as DNA, the CDR3 is TGTGCCAGCAGCGGCCCCTCAGGGACCTACGAGCAGTACTTC.

The chain joins TRBV12-3 or TRBV12-4 to TRBJ2-1; 10 bases map to TRBD2. This CDR3 spans 14 amino acids. V lost 5 bases and J lost 7; bases outside the gene matches: 5. The CDR3 sequence is CASSGSGRINEQFF. CDR3 DNA: TGTGCCAGCAGTGGTAGCGGGAGGATAAATGAGCAGTTCTTC.

This clonotype occurred a few times. The gene calls are TRBV4-2 and TRBJ1-4; D is possibly TRBD1 (6 bases). Trimming removed 3 bases at V and 0 bases at J, with 11 bases between. The CDR3 totals 16 residues. Per germline, CDR1 LGHNA and CDR2 YNFKEQ. The CDR3 here is CASSHNNRATNEKLFF. As DNA, the CDR3 is TGTGCCAGCAGCCATAATAACAGGGCAACTAATGAAAAACTGTTTTTT.

This clonotype was counted a few times. V usage is TRBV12-3 or TRBV12-4 and J usage is TRBJ2-1; a possible D gene is TRBD2 (6 bases). This CDR3 has 14 residues. The V and J ends lost 5 bases and 7 bases respectively, with 15 bases between them. CDR3 amino acids: CASSPGLGINEQFF. CDR3 nucleotides: TGTGCCAGCAGTCCGGGACTGGGGATTAATGAGCAGTTCTTC.

The genes are TRBV21-1 and TRBJ2-1. TRBV21-1 is a pseudogene segment. This CDR3 contains 17 residues. The CDR3 protein is CASSTKRNESSYNEQFF. Written as DNA, the CDR3 is TGTGCCAGCAGCACCAAGAGAAATGAGAGCTCCTACAATGAGCAGTTCTTC.

Concerning this clonotype itself: A clone one base away is much larger, so this may be a read error. The chain employs TRBV6-2 or TRBV6-3 and TRBJ2-1, with no clear D. CDR1 and CDR2 (germline): MNHEY, SVGEGT. The CDR3 runs to 15 residues. V gave up 2 bases and J gave up 3 bases, with 11 bases separating them. The CDR3 sequence: CASSYGRTNYNEQFF. The DNA for the CDR3 is TGTGCCAGCAGTTACGGCCGAACCAACTACAATGAGCAGTTCTTC.

Turning to this clonotype: A much larger clonotype is one base distant, so this may be a read error. The CDR3 reads CSVGDQGELFF. CDR3 DNA: TGCAGCGTTGGAGATCAGGGGGAGCTGTTTTTT. This rearrangement joins TRBV29-1 to TRBJ2-2; D uncertain. CDR1 is SQVTM and CDR2 is ANQGSEA in the germline V gene. This CDR3 comprises 11 residues. Trimming cost V 4 bases and J 8 bases, with 8 bases left between them.

This clonotype was detected only a few times. V and J are TRBV6-2 or TRBV6-3 and TRBJ2-1; no clear D. Between the trimmed V and J ends, which lost 0 bases and 4 bases, there was a span of 22 bases. Germline loops: CDR1 MNHEY, CDR2 SVGEGT. This CDR3 is 19 amino acids long. CDR3 sequence (DNA): TGTGCCAGCAGTTACTCTCCCCTACGTATAAAGGTAGTTTACAATGAGCAGTTCTTC. Translating it yields CASSYSPLRIKVVYNEQFF.

This clonotype was picked up one time. The chain carries TRBV24-1 and TRBJ1-5; tentative D call: TRBD1 (5 bases). Germline V lookup: CDR1 KGHDR, CDR2 SFDVKD. V dropped 2 bases and J dropped 6 bases, with 10 bases sitting between them. The CDR3 totals 14 residues. The CDR3 here is CATSDSPGGQPQHF. The CDR3 DNA reads as TGTGCCACCAGTGATTCTCCGGGGGGTCAGCCCCAGCATTTT.

CDR3 nucleotides: TGTGCCAGCAGTCCACGCCCTGCCGGGCACCCTAACTATGGCTACACCTTC. Its translation: CASSPRPAGHPNYGYTF. V usage is TRBV12-3 or TRBV12-4 and J usage is TRBJ1-2; unclear D gene. Trimming removed 5 bases at V and 0 bases at J, with 19 bases between. This CDR3 has 17 amino acids.

The chain is built from TRBV6-2 or TRBV6-3 and TRBJ2-1; no clear D. This CDR3 is built from 13 residues. The germline V gene has CDR1 MNHEY and CDR2 SVGEGT. Trimming left V 6 bases short and J 10 bases short, with 16 bases between. This chain's CDR3 is CASSDSPAQEQFF. The DNA of the CDR3 is TGTGCCAGCAGCGACTCTCCGGCTCAAGAGCAGTTCTTC.

Concerning this clonotype itself: The junction and the germline gene differ at one end; a read error may be behind it. This sequence joins TRBV12-3 or TRBV12-4 and TRBJ2-1; 8 nucleotides align to TRBD1. The CDR3 has 14 amino acids. CDR3 in DNA: TGTGCCAGCGCCCCCCACGGACAGGGAGGTGAGCAGTTTTTC. Translating gives CASAPHGQGGEQFF.

V gene TRBV20-1 combines with J gene TRBJ2-3; D may be TRBD1 or TRBD2 (5 bases each). V shed 6 bases and J shed 4 bases, with 20 bases lying between them. The CDR3 spans 15 residues. Looked up from germline, CDR1 is DFQATT and CDR2 is SNEGSKA (reference sequence). CDR3 sequence reads: CSATSGRGFSDTQYF. The CDR3, as DNA: TGCAGTGCCACCTCGGGACGGGGCTTCTCAGATACGCAGTATTTT.

The V and J genes are TRBV10-3 and TRBJ1-1; the D gene is possibly TRBD1 (6 bases). The CDR3 loop spans 14 amino acids. Germline V gives CDR1 ENHRY, CDR2 SYGVKD. Trimming took 7 bases from V and 1 from J, leaving 13 bases between them. CDR3 sequence reads: CAITNDRQNTEAFF. The DNA of the CDR3 is TGTGCCATCACTAACGACAGGCAGAACACTGAAGCTTTCTTT.

This clonotype was seen more than once but under ten times. V and J are TRBV28 and TRBJ2-3; 12 nucleotides line up with TRBD2. This CDR3 comprises 15 residues. The V and J ends lost 5 bases and 5 bases, in that order; junction bases with no gene match: 5. CDR1 and CDR2 from the germline V gene are MDHEN and SYDVKM. The CDR3: CASSLTSGRRDTQYF. The CDR3 DNA reads as TGTGCCAGCAGTCTGACTAGCGGGAGAAGAGATACGCAGTATTTT.

The sample holds many counts of this clonotype. J is TRBJ1-5 and V is TRBV7-2; TRBD1 might be the D (5 bases). Trimming took off 5 bases at V and 2 bases at J, with 10 bases between the two ends. From germline, CDR1 is SGHTA and CDR2 FQGNSA. The CDR3 is 14 residues long. CDR3 sequence reads: CASSQGGRNQPQHF. The CDR3, as DNA: TGTGCCAGCAGCCAGGGAGGTCGCAATCAGCCCCAGCATTTT.

This chain joins TRBV20-1 and TRBJ2-5; a possible D gene is TRBD2 (5 bases). The CDR3 is 10 amino acids. The germline gives CDR1 DFQATT, CDR2 SNEGSKA (reference sequence). Trimming left V 7 bases short and J 5 bases short, with 8 bases between. CDR3 amino acids: CSEDWETQYF. In nucleotides, the CDR3 is TGCAGTGAGGACTGGGAGACCCAGTACTTC.

In its sample, this clonotype was seen a few times. This chain joins TRBV6-6 and TRBJ2-5; D possibly corresponds to TRBD1 (5 bases). The CDR3 extends over 15 amino acids. V was cut by 4 bases and J by 4 bases, with 16 bases left in between. Germline assignment: CDR1 MNHNY and CDR2 SVGAGI (reference sequence). CDR3 sequence reads: CASSWRRQGLETQYF. The CDR3, as DNA: TGTGCCAGCAGTTGGCGAAGGCAGGGTCTAGAGACCCAGTACTTC.

This clonotype was recorded a few times. The V gene is TRBV6-5, the J gene TRBJ2-7; 10 nucleotides align to TRBD1. Losses at the gene ends were 2 bases for V and 0 bases for J; bases not matched to a gene: 1. CDR1 is MNHEY and CDR2 is SVGAGI in the germline V gene. The CDR3 is 15 residues long. The CDR3 nucleotides are TGTGCCAGCAGTTACGGGACAGGGGACTCCTACGAGCAGTACTTC. Its protein product is CASSYGTGDSYEQYF.

V usage is TRBV9 and J usage is TRBJ2-7; the D is unclear. The assigned J gene may be wrong: the sequence end matches TRBJ2-5 better. This CDR3 is built from 14 residues. Looked up from germline, CDR1 is SGDLS and CDR2 is YYNGEE. The CDR3 coding sequence is TGTGCCAGCAGCGTAGCTGTCTCGAGAGAGACCCAGTACTTC. This codes for CASSVAVSRETQYF.